This T cell receptor beta chain was profiled in a study of T cell repertoires in ileal Crohn's disease. As for the study in general: At postoperative colonoscopy, neoterminal ileum biopsies were taken as M6. Study findings and constraints: Compared with non-smokers, active smokers at surgery showed more clonal expansions. Sorted CD8 T cells held more high-frequency clones than CD4.

Note on this clone: Its antigen remains unidentified.

Stated time point: neoterminal ileum biopsy at postoperative endoscopy, about 6 months after surgery. The protocol was immunoSEQ multiplex PCR, while the TCRdb copy is restricted to in-frame clones and leaves out a portion. The table has tens of thousands of clones, about 88% seen once. Germline CDR1 and CDR2: SGHDT and YYEEEE. V lost 3 bases, J lost 0 bases, and 14 bases lay in between. The CDR3 is 16 amino acids. The sample comprised ileal tissue. The origin of this receptor is an adult with Crohn's disease. The chain has TRBV5-6 and TRBJ2-3; D call uncertain. The CDR3 loop reads CASSSSGSRSTDTQYF. CDR3 sequence (DNA): TGTGCCAGCAGCTCTTCAGGTAGTCGTAGCACAGATACGCAGTATTTT.